This T cell receptor (beta chain) was sequenced during a study of CD8+ T cells in alopecia areata. The CDR3 runs to 15 residues. V was trimmed by 1 base and J by 0 bases, leaving 10 bases between them. CDR1 and CDR2 (germline): LNHNV, YYDKDF (reference sequence). The treatment was: oral pan-JAK inhibitor, 5-10 mg twice daily. Individuals with alopecia areata gave both lesional scalp punch biopsies and peripheral blood for collection. Whole-study results and caveats: Compared with normal scalp, lesional scalp had higher clonality and more expanded CD8+ clones.

As to this clone: Antigen specificity is unknown.

Reverse transcribed after extraction, RNA yielded cDNA as the sequencing template. Profiled with immunoSEQ multiplex PCR; TCRdb holds only in-frame clones, not every one. The repertoire holds approximately 180,000 clones, with roughly 60% as singletons. This clonotype was sampled from a human donor with alopecia areata. The rearrangement joins TRBV15 to TRBJ2-7; D unclear. The sequencing here drew on CD4+ T cells sorted from blood, taken at week 24, from a patient treated with tofacitinib. The CDR3 DNA sequence: TGTGCCACCAGCAGAGGTGGGTCGATCTCCTACGAGCAGTACTTC. Protein: CATSRGGSISYEQYF.